This TCR beta chain was profiled in a study of cytomegalovirus exposure and HLA in healthy donors. Trimming stripped 5 bases from V and 1 base from J, with 14 bases between. The CDR3 length is 15 residues. CDR1 is SGHAT and CDR2 is FQDESV in the germline V gene (reference sequence). As for this clone: The antigen remains unidentified.

This PCR relied on a set of 60 Vbeta primers and 13 Jbeta primers. Generated by immunoSEQ multiplex PCR, the TCRdb table keeps only in-frame clones and is missing some. The profile shows roughly 160,000 clones, over 60% of them singletons. Study conclusions and caveats: Sequences of the TCR beta chain were said to predict the HLA-A and HLA-B alleles of most subjects accurately.

This TCR was recovered from a woman aged 25 to 39 in good health and CMV-seronegative. Sequencing was done on a sample of PBMCs. The rearrangement links TRBV11-1 to TRBJ1-1; no reliable D call. CDR3: CASSPGPRGNTEAFF. In DNA, the CDR3 is TGTGCCAGCAGCCCAGGTCCCCGGGGGAACACTGAAGCTTTCTTT.